This T cell receptor beta chain was captured by sequencing in a study of T cell repertoires in cytomegalovirus infection. Trimming at V came to 3 bases and at J to 2 bases, leaving 4 bases not matched to a gene. CDR3 length: 18 residues. TCRdb processed the reads anew with MiXCR; each CDR3 protein has one entry. Here the sample spans approximately 500,000 distinct CDR3 sequences, about 26% being singletons. Note on this clonotype: What it binds is unknown.

Notes on the study in general: Cumulative public TCR beta family frequency identified CMV carriers with the relevant HLA. HLA-C-restricted TCR beta clonotypes specific for CMV led the ex vivo response.

The chain links TRBV12-3 or TRBV12-4 to TRBJ2-6; TRBD2 agrees at 13 bases. The specimen sequenced was PBMCs. The receptor's source is a human donor in good health (CMV status not recorded). Some clones in this sample may be carry-over from other donors' samples. The CDR3 region has the DNA TGTGCCAGCAGTTTTCGGACTAGCGGGAGAACTGGGGCCAACGTCCTGACTTTC. This encodes CASSFRTSGRTGANVLTF.